This record looks at one T cell receptor (beta chain) sequence and its context. This specimen comes from a study of blood T cell repertoires in COVID-19. Study-wide context: The study drew acute and convalescent COVID-19 samples from the United States, Italy and Spain. T cells, B-cell-depleted T cells, or PBMCs provided the cDNA or gDNA that served as material.

In the authors' workflow: Reference gene primers were amplified, and this amplification served to estimate nucleated cell counts. Sequencing was performed with immunoSEQ multiplex PCR; in TCRdb, only in-frame clones are kept and a portion is missing. V and J calls and clone size are as listed in that table; D and trimming were resolved from the DNA. The sample yields about 300,000 clones, around 82% seen once. Trimming took 0 bases from V and 0 from J, leaving 11 bases between them. The CDR3 is made up of 16 amino acids. Germline values: CDR1 LGHNA, CDR2 YSLEER. The specimen sequenced was peripheral blood. The chain uses TRBV4-3 and TRBJ1-1; perhaps TRBD1 as D (6 bases). This TCR came from a woman aged 45-59 years with acute or convalescent COVID-19. CDR3 in DNA: TGCGCCAGCAGCCAAGAAGCCCAGGGGATGAACACTGAAGCTTTCTTT. Amino acid sequence: CASSQEAQGMNTEAFF.